This T cell receptor (beta chain) was retrieved from a study of T-cell reconstitution after alpha-beta-depleted transplantation in children. Whole-study results and caveats: Surviving recipient cells, namely T cells and thymic progenitors, were the source of high day-60 TCRbeta diversity in some patients. Newly generated T cells supplied most T-cell counts and diversity one year post-transplant. Several hundred rapidly expanded clones from non-depleted graft cells reportedly supplied alpha-beta T cells about two months post-transplant.

Germline V gene data show CDR1 as SGHRS and CDR2 as YFSETQ. Trimming stripped 1 base from V and 4 bases from J, with 15 bases between. CDR3 size: 17 residues. It was with unique molecular identifiers that the TCRbeta library was prepared. Using its own MiXCR run on the PCR reads, TCRdb lists one record per CDR3 protein. The table records 500,000 to 650,000 distinct CDR3 sequences, about an eighth of them present only once. As concerns this clonotype: As yet, its antigen is unknown.

The specimen comprised PBMCs, mostly from graft donor cells, sampled 180 days after TCRalphabeta/CD19-depleted stem cell transplant. The rearrangement joins TRBV5-1 to TRBJ2-6, with D possibly matching TRBD1 (5 bases). The sequence was obtained from a female patient between 2 and 15 years old who had a stem cell transplant for aplastic anemia, so the T cells may come from the graft donor. CDR3 protein: CASSLLKTGSGANVLTF. The CDR3 DNA sequence: TGCGCCAGCAGCTTGCTCAAAACAGGTTCAGGGGCCAACGTCCTGACTTTC.